A single TCR beta chain is shown here with its context. The data derive from a study of blood T cell repertoires in COVID-19. Study in general: Sample material is recorded as cDNA or gDNA derived from T cells, B-cell-depleted T cells, or PBMCs.

The authors' processing: Nucleated cell counts were estimated from reference gene primer amplification. Sequencing used immunoSEQ multiplex PCR; TCRdb keeps in-frame clones, though not all of them. V and J calls and clone size are copied from that table; D and trimming were computed from the DNA. This table holds approximately 76,000 clones, roughly 84% found once. CDR1 LGHNA and CDR2 YNFKEQ come from the germline V gene. V lost 0 bases to trimming and J lost 8 bases, with 15 bases between them. The CDR3 covers 15 residues. The sequenced sample was peripheral blood. The gene calls are TRBV4-2 and TRBJ2-3, with D possibly TRBD2 on 6 matching bases. This clonotype was obtained from a woman aged 55 to 70 with acute or convalescent COVID-19. The CDR3 here is CASSQEGYSGGTQYF. In DNA form, the CDR3 reads TGTGCCAGCAGCCAAGAAGGTTATAGCGGAGGTACGCAGTATTTT.